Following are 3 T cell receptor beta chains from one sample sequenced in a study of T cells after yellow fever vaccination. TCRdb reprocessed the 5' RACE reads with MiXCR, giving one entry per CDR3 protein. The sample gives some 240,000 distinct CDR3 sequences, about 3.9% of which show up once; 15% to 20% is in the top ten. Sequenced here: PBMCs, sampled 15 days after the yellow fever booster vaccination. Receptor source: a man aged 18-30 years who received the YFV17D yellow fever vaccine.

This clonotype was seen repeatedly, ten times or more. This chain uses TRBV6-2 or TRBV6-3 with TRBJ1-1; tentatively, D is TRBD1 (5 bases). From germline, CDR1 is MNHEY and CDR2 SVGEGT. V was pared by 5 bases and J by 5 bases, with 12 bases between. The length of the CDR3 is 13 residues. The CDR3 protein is CASSDVQGTEAFF. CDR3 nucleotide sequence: TGTGCCAGCAGTGACGTTCAGGGAACTGAAGCTTTCTTT.

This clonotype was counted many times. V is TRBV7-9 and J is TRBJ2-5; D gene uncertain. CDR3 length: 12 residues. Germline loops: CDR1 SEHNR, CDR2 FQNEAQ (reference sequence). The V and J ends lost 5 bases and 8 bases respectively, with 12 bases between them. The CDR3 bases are TGTGCCAGCAGCCAGGACCGAAATACCCAGTACTTC. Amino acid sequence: CASSQDRNTQYF. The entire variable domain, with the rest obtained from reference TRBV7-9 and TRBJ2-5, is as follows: DTGVSQNPRHKITKRGQNVTFRCDPISEHNRLYWYRQTLGQGPEFLTYFQNEAQLEKSRLLSDRFSAERPKGSFSTLEIQRTEQGDSAMYLCASSQDRNTQYFGPGTRLLVL.

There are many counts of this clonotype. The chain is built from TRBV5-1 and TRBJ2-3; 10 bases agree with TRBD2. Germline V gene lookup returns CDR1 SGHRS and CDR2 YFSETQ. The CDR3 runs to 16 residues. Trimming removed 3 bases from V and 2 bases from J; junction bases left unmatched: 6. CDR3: CASSYLAGASTDTQYF. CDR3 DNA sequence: TGCGCCAGCAGCTACCTAGCGGGGGCCTCCACAGATACGCAGTATTTT.